This T cell receptor (beta chain) was recorded in a study of blood T cell repertoires in COVID-19. About the study: Acute and convalescent COVID-19 specimens originated in the United States, Italy and Spain. Sources were T cells, B-cell-depleted T cells, or PBMCs; the material itself was cDNA or gDNA.

Per the study methods: Estimated nucleated cell counts came from reference gene primer amplification. Some clones are missing from TCRdb's copy, which holds only in-frame ones; the method was immunoSEQ multiplex PCR. V and J calls and clone size are as listed in that table; D and trimming were resolved from the DNA. Of more than 95,000 clones in the sample, more than 75% were seen once. V was cut by 6 bases and J by 6 bases, with 14 bases left in between. Germline CDR1 and CDR2: SNHLY and FYNNEI. The CDR3 runs to 14 residues. The receptor comes from a human donor in a cohort sampled during active COVID-19. The chain links TRBV2 to TRBJ2-2, with D possibly being TRBD1 (6 bases). The source material was peripheral blood. CDR3 DNA sequence: TGTGCCAGCAGAGACGACAAGGGGGCCGGGGAGCTGTTTTTT. Its translation: CASRDDKGAGELFF. Supplemented by reference TRBV2 and TRBJ2-2, the full variable domain reads EPEVTQTPSHQVTQMGQEVILRCVPISNHLYFYWYRQILGQKVEFLVSFYNNEISEKSEIFDDQFSVERPDGSNFTLKIRSTKLEDSAMYFCASRDDKGAGELFFGEGSRLTVL.